This T cell receptor (beta chain) was documented in a study of T cell clones after liver transplantation. Across the study: Apart from a few HCV-positive recipients, transplants were for non-autoimmune, non-viral reasons. Until 12-24 months post-transplant, subjects got standard immunosuppression and no induction. Study outcomes and limitations: Conclusions were preliminary, with small, heterogeneous patient groups.

Sorting of unstimulated PBMCs yielded separate CD3+CD4+ and CD3+CD8+ fractions. Note on this clone: Its cognate antigen is unknown.

The repertoire was sequenced with immunoSEQ multiplex PCR; TCRdb's copy has only in-frame clones and lacks some. The table lists 20,000 to 30,000 clones, 69% of them singletons. This CDR3 has 16 amino acids. V was clipped by 0 bases and J by 2 bases, with 14 bases between them. Germline CDR1 GTSNPN, CDR2 SVGIG (reference sequence). The chain combines TRBV30 with TRBJ2-1, with no clear D. The sequences come from CD4+ T cells from blood, collected before liver transplant. The clonotype comes from a human donor who received a liver transplant. As DNA, the CDR3 is TGTGCCTGGAGTGTAGGCGTCGGGTCTACCTACAATGAGCAGTTCTTC. Translating it yields CAWSVGVGSTYNEQFF.